This is a list of T cell receptor beta chains from one sample in a study of technical replicates of blood from several donors. The repertoire was sequenced with immunoSEQ multiplex PCR; TCRdb's copy has only in-frame clones and lacks some. The sample records approximately 92,000 clones, around 96% being singletons. The sequencing input was T cells isolated from PBMCs. These receptors all stem from a human donor in good health. Each CDR3 is given with its conserved first and last residue. The D gene is left open where the match is weak. Rows give clone size only sometimes, using once, few, many, or a class for an expanded clone.

>.|TRBV7-6|.|TRBJ2-5
TGTGCCAGCAGCTCCGGGACACCGTACCAAGAGACCCAGTACTTC
CASSSGTPYQETQYF
>.|TRBV6-1|once|TRBJ1-1
TGTGCCAGCCGGGTTTTAGACACTGAAGCTTTCTTT
CASRVLDTEAFF
>.|TRBV7-9|once|TRBJ2-3
TGTGCCAGCAGCTTAGCCAGACTGTCTAGCACAGATACGCAGTATTTT
CASSLARLSSTDTQYF
>.|TRBV27|.|TRBJ2-5
TGTGCCAGCAGTTTATTCAGCCAAGAGACCCAGTACTTC
CASSLFSQETQYF
>TRBD2|TRBV19|.|TRBJ2-2
TGTGCCAGTAGTAGCGGGAGCGGTTCCGGGGAGCTGTTTTTT
CASSSGSGSGELFF
>.|TRBV5-6|.|TRBJ1-1
TGTGCCAGCACCCGAAAGACAGCGAACACTGAAGCTTTCTTT
CASTRKTANTEAFF
>.|TRBV20-1|.|TRBJ2-7
TGCAGTGCCGGGGACTACGAGCAGTACTTC
CSAGDYEQYF
>.|TRBV4-2|.|TRBJ1-1
TGTGCCAGCAGCCAAGATATGGGCCTGGAAGCTTTCTTT
CASSQDMGLEAFF
>.|TRBV11-2|.|TRBJ2-5
TGTGCCAGCAGCCAAATCGAGACCCAGTACTTC
CASSQIETQYF
>TRBD2|TRBV27|.|TRBJ2-7
TGTGCCAGCAGTTTTGGGAGGGGCTACGAGCAGTACTTC
CASSFGRGYEQYF
>TRBD2|TRBV11-2|.|TRBJ2-1
TGTGCCAGCAGGGGACTAGCGGGAGGGAAAAACAATGAGCAGTTCTTC
CASRGLAGGKNNEQFF
>TRBD1|TRBV6-5|few|TRBJ1-1
TGTGCCAGCAGCTCCCCGACAGGGGTGAACACTGAAGCTTTCTTT
CASSSPTGVNTEAFF
>TRBD2|TRBV19|.|TRBJ2-7
TGTGCCAGTCGTCTAGCGGGGGGCTCCTACGAGCAGTACTTC
CASRLAGGSYEQYF
>.|TRBV6-5|.|TRBJ2-2
TGTGCCAGCAGTTACAGCCCTAGTGGGAACACCGGGGAGCTGTTTTTT
CASSYSPSGNTGELFF
>.|TRBV9|.|TRBJ2-7
TGTGCCAGCAGCGTAGGGGGGCGGGAGCAGTACTTC
CASSVGGREQYF
>.|TRBV30|once|TRBJ2-1
TGTGCCTGGAGTCCCAACGGGTGGGGGAGGAATGAGCAGTTCTTC
CAWSPNGWGRNEQFF
>TRBD1|TRBV7-9|.|TRBJ1-2
TGTGCCAGCAGCCCCGGGACAGCCTATGGCTACACCTTC
CASSPGTAYGYTF